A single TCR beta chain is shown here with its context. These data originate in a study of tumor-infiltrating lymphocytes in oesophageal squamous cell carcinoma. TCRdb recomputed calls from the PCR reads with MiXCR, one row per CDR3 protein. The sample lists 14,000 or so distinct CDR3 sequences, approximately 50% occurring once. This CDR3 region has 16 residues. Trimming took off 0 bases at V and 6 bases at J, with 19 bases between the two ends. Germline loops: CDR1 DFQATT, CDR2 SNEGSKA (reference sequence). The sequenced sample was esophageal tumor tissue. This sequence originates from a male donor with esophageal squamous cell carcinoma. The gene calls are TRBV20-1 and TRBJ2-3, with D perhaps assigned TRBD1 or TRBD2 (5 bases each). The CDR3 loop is CSAREAAGLNGDTQYF. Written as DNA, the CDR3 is TGCAGTGCTAGAGAAGCGGCAGGGCTGAATGGGGATACGCAGTATTTT.